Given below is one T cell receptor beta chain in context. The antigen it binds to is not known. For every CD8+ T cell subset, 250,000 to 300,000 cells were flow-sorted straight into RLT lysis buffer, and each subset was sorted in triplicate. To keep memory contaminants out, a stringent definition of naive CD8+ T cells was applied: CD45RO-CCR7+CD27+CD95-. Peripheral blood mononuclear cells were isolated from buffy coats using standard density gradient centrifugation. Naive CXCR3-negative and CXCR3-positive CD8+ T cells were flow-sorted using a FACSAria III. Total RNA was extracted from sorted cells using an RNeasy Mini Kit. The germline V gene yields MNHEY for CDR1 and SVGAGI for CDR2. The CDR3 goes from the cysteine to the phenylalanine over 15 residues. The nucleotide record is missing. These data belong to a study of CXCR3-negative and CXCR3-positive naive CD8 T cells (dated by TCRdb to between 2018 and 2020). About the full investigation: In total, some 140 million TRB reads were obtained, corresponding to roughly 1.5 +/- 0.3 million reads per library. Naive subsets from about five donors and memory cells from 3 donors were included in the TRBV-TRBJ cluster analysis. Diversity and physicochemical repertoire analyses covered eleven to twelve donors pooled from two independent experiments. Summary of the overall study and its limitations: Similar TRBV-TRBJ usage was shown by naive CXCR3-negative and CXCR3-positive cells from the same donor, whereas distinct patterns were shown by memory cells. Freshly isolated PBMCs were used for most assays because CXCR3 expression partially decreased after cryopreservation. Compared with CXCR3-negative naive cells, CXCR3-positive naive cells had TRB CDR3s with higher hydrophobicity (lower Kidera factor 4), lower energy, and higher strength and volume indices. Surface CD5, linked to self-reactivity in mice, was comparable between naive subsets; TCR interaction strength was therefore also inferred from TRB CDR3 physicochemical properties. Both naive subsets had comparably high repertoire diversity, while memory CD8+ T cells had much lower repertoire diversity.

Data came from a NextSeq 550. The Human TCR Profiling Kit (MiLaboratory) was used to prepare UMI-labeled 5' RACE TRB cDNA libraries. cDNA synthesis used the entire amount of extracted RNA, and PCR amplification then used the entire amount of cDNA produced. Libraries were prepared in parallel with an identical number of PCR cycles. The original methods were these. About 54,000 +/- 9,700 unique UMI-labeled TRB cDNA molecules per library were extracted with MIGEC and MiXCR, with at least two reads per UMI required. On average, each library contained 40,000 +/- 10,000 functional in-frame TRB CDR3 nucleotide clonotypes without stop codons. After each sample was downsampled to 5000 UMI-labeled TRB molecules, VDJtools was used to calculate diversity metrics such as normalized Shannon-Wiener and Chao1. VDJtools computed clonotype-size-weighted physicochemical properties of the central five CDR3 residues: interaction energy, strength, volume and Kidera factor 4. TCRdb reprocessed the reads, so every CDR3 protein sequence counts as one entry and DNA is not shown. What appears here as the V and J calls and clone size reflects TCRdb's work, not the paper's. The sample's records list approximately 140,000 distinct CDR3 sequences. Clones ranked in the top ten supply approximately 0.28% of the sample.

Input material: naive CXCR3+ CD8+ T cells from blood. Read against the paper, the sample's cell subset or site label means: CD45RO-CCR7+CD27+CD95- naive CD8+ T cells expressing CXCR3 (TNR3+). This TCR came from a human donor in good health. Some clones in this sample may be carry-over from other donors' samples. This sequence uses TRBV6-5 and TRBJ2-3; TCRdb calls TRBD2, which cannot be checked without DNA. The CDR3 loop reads CASSGSGASTDTQYF.